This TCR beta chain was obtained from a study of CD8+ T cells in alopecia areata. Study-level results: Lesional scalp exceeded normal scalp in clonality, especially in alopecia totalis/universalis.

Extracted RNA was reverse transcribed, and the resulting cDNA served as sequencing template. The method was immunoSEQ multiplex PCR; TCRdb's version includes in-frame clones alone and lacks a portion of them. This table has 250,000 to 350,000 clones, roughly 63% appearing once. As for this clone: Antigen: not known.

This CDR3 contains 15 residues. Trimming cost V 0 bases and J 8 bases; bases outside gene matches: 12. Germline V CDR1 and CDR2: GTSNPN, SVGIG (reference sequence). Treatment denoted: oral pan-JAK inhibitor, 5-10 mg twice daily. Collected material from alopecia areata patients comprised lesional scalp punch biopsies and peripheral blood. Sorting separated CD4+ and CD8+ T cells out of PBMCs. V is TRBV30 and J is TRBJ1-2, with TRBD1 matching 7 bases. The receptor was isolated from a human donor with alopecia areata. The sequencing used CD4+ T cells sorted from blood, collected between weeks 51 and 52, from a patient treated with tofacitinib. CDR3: CAWSVMLEGASGYTF. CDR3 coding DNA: TGTGCCTGGAGTGTAATGCTAGAGGGGGCGAGCGGCTACACCTTC.